This TCR beta chain originates from a study of cytomegalovirus exposure and HLA in healthy donors. Study as a whole: The roughly 120 million unique TCR beta sequences, from about 179 million T cells, were found by an earlier analysis.

V was clipped by 4 bases and J by 9 bases; unmatched bases: 6. Germline CDR1 reads SNHLY; CDR2 reads FYNNEI. This CDR3 has 13 residues. Primers included in the PCR were 60 Vbeta and 13 Jbeta primers. The repertoire was sequenced with immunoSEQ multiplex PCR; TCRdb's copy has only in-frame clones and lacks some. This sample has approximately 200,000 clones; 65% to 80% occur once, and the top ten carry roughly 4.5%. The gene calls are TRBV2 and TRBJ2-1; TRBD1 agrees at 7 bases. This clonotype was sampled from a woman aged 30 to 39 in good health and CMV-seropositive. The sequencing sample was made of PBMCs. The CDR3: CASSAGQTVEQFF. In nucleotides, the CDR3 is TGTGCCAGCAGTGCGGGACAGACGGTTGAGCAGTTCTTC.